This passage covers 3 T cell receptor beta chains from one sample sequenced in a study of blood T cell repertoires in COVID-19. The protocol was immunoSEQ multiplex PCR, while the TCRdb copy is restricted to in-frame clones and leaves out a portion. The table lists some 210,000 clones, approximately 90% of them singletons. The material sequenced was peripheral blood. These receptors originate from a man aged 55 to 70 with COVID-19, enrolled during active disease.

The V gene is TRBV18, the J gene TRBJ1-6; D is unclear. CDR1 and CDR2 (germline): KGHSH, LQKENI. Trimming removed 6 bases at V and 10 bases at J, with 16 bases between. CDR3 size: 14 residues. The CDR3 protein is CASSLKEVGSPLHF. As DNA, the CDR3 is TGTGCCAGCTCCCTCAAAGAGGTAGGCTCACCCCTCCACTTT.

The chain recombines TRBV27 with TRBJ1-3; 8 nucleotides align to TRBD1. This CDR3 is 15 amino acids long. Germline CDR1 reads MNHEY; CDR2 reads SMNVEV (reference sequence). Germline trimming cut 5 bases from V and 4 bases from J; bases unmatched to any gene: 7. CDR3 sequence: CASSPRQGFGNTIYF. In nucleotides, the CDR3 is TGTGCCAGCAGTCCGAGACAGGGGTTCGGAAACACCATATATTTT.

The CDR3 here is CASSLRARGRVSTEAFF. DNA of the CDR3: TGTGCCAGCAGCTTAAGAGCGAGGGGGCGCGTGAGCACTGAAGCTTTCTTT. J is TRBJ1-1 and V is TRBV11-2; the match to TRBD1 covers 7 bases. This CDR3 is 17 amino acids long. With V trimmed by 2 bases and J by 4 bases, 13 bases remained unmatched. Germline V lookup: CDR1 SGHAT, CDR2 FQNNGV.